This entry is about one TCR beta chain. The antigen is unknown. Treatment denoted: roughly ten-day PBMC culture with coronavirus spike peptide pools or control peptides (ViraFEST assay). Wells contained 2 million or so PBMCs each, and these were cultured with around 10 IU/ml IL-2 and roughly 9.8 ug/ml peptide pools. Oncomine TCR Beta short-read sequencing was applied to DNA from cultured CD4+ T cells. TCRdb processed the PCR reads anew with MiXCR; each CDR3 protein has one entry. Of 13,000 to 15,000 distinct CDR3 sequences listed, about 35% were seen once; the top ten hold roughly a third. The source of the sample is a study of vaccination and CD4 T cells after COVID-19. Study-wide context: The stimulating agents, overlapping spike peptides, came from SARS-CoV-2, HCoV-NL63, HCoV-OC43 and HCoV-229E.

Findings of the study overall: From a median of about 20 to 38, SARS-CoV-2-reactive clonotypes increased, though not significantly.

Per germline, CDR1 LNHDA and CDR2 SQIVND (reference sequence). The CDR3 has 13 residues. V was cut by 5 bases and J by 4 bases, with 9 bases left in between. The material sequenced was cultured CD4+ T cells from blood. The chain uses TRBV19 and TRBJ2-1; D might be TRBD2 (6 bases). The TCR comes from a human donor with COVID-19. The CDR3 bases are TGTGCCAGTAGTGGACTATATTACAATGAGCAGTTCTTC. Its translation is CASSGLYYNEQFF.